This record looks at one TCR beta chain sequence and its context. What antigen it recognizes has not been identified. No base quality information exists; no much larger clone differs at one position. The sample belongs to a study of early T cells in non-severe SARS-CoV-2 infection (dated by TCRdb to the early 2020s). About the full investigation: TCR sequencing used bulk RNA from unsorted whole blood, so alpha and beta chains could not be paired.

A case-control design nested within a healthcare worker cohort in London, UK, was used, with weekly nasopharyngeal swab PCR tests and blood sampling performed. Healthcare workers were recruited during the week of the UK lockdown, between 23 and 31 March 2020, and followed weekly for up to 16 weeks. To prepare the library, 5' RACE was applied. The listed sequencing device is NextSeq 500. Unique molecular identifiers were attached to individual cDNA molecules in the TCR library protocol so that sequencing error and PCR bias could be corrected. TCR alpha and beta chains were both sequenced, and the abundances of alpha and beta sequences in each sample were closely correlated with each other. As for the authors' bioinformatics: Decombinator V4 was used to annotate TCR sequences for V gene, J gene and CDR3. Expanded TCRs were defined as changing significantly between any two time points under a Poisson model with p below 0.0001. Abundances of TCRs were expressed as counts per million after normalisation to the total number of TCRs sequenced in each sample. TRAV1-2 paired with TRAJ12, TRAJ20 or TRAJ33 defined MAIT TCRs, while TRAV10 paired with TRAJ18 defined iNKT TCRs. VDJdb, accessed 1 November 2021, was searched for CMV, EBV and SARS-CoV-2 annotated TCRs, with TCRs annotated for multiple antigens excluded. Using fastp at Q25 and MiXCR, TCRdb reprocessed the public reads and kept productive beta chains. Under each unique CDR3 protein, matching rows form one entry showing the most common genes and DNA. TCRdb assigned the V and J calls; the authors' analysis was not used. The sample table lists fewer than 80,000 distinct CDR3 sequences, about 4.6% of them with a count of one. The ten largest clones add up to 3.6% of the sample.

CDR1 and CDR2 were assigned from the germline V gene (reference sequence) as LGHDT and YNNKEL. Including cysteine and phenylalanine, the CDR3 has 15 amino acids. Only the CDR3 DNA is retained, 45 bases long and in frame from the first base. The junction shows trimming of 0 bases on V and 0 bases on J, plus 9 bases between the germline ends. General conclusions and limits of the study: VDJdb matching was skewed toward anti-spike CD8 responses and likely underestimated virus-specific expansions, missing private and CD4 specificities.

The clonotype originates from an adult who was a healthcare worker with PCR-confirmed SARS-CoV-2 infection or an uninfected control (not recorded which). The donor label of this sample is uncertain. The material was whole blood, obtained at baseline. The chain is encoded by TRBV3-1 joined to TRBJ2-7; the D gene lacks a confident call. The CDR3 in this case is CASSQDLAGSYEQYF. The sequenced DNA: TGTGCCAGCAGCCAAGATCTGGCTGGCTCCTACGAGCAGTACTTC.